Below, 27 T cell receptor beta chains from the same sample are listed, as sequenced in a study of human T cells and chemical hapten exposure. Time point noted: pre-sensitization, week 0. The treatment is: therapeutic diphenylcyclopropenone sensitization with weekly scalp DPC. TCRdb fed the RACE reads into MiXCR, producing one record per CDR3 protein. The sample lists around 56,000 distinct CDR3 sequences; roughly a tenth were seen once. The sample was whole blood, taken in connection with sensitization to the hapten diphenylcyclopropenone (DPC). These receptors were collected from a man between 35 and 55 years old with alopecia areata. Some clones in this sample may be carry-over from other donors' samples.

This clonotype was picked up a small number of times. V gene TRBV6-5 combines with J gene TRBJ1-4; D uncertain. CDR3 length: 15 amino acids. Trimming removed 0 bases from V and 5 bases from J, with 10 bases in between. CDR1 is MNHEY and CDR2 is SVGAGI in the germline V gene. For the CDR3, the DNA is TGTGCCAGCAGTTACTCGAGGGCCCGGAATGAAAAACTGTTTTTT. Encoded protein: CASSYSRARNEKLFF.

This clonotype was seen only a few times. The chain recombines TRBV28 with TRBJ2-7; D perhaps matches TRBD2 (7 bases). CDR1 is MDHEN and CDR2 is SYDVKM in the germline V gene. The length of the CDR3 is 15 residues. V dropped 3 bases and J dropped 4 bases, with 16 bases sitting between them. The DNA of the CDR3 is TGTGCCAGCAGTTTGTTGCGGGGGCAAGGGTACGAGCAGTACTTC. This gives the protein CASSLLRGQGYEQYF.

The chain combines TRBV7-6 with TRBJ2-5, with D possibly TRBD2 on 6 matching bases. The CDR3 sequence is 14 residues long. Between the trimmed V and J ends, which lost 4 bases and 5 bases, there was a span of 14 bases. Germline V gene sequence: CDR1 SGHVS, CDR2 FNYEAQ. The DNA for the CDR3 is TGTGCCAGCAGCTCTAGAAGGACTACGGAGACCCAGTACTTC. Protein product: CASSSRRTTETQYF.

The genes are TRBV30 and TRBJ2-5; TRBD1 agrees at 8 bases. V was clipped by 2 bases and J by 2 bases; unmatched bases: 4. Germline CDR1 is GTSNPN and CDR2 is SVGIG (reference sequence). CDR3 length equals 14 residues. The CDR3 region has the DNA TGTGCCTGGAGTCCGACAGGGGCACAAGAGACCCAGTACTTC. Its protein product is CAWSPTGAQETQYF.

This clonotype was detected ten times or more. The chain has TRBV20-1 and TRBJ2-1; the D gene could be TRBD1 or TRBD2 (5 bases each). V was cut by 0 bases and J by 9 bases, with 18 bases left in between. CDR3 length equals 15 residues. The germline V gene encodes CDR1 DFQATT and CDR2 SNEGSKA (reference sequence). Written as DNA, the CDR3 is TGCAGTGCTAGAGACCCCCAAGGGGTGGGGGTTGAGCAGTTCTTC. Translating it yields CSARDPQGVGVEQFF.

This chain links TRBV5-1 with TRBJ2-2; 7 bases line up with TRBD2. Germline-derived CDR1 and CDR2 are SGHRS and YFSETQ. Trimming took 4 bases from V and 7 from J; bases not matched to a gene: 13. This CDR3 has 16 amino acids. The CDR3 coding sequence is TGCGCCAGCAGCCTGAGGGCGGGAGTAGGCGGCGGGGAGCTGTTTTTT. It is translated as CASSLRAGVGGGELFF. The whole variable domain, remainder taken from reference TRBV5-1 and TRBJ2-2, is KAGVTQTPRYLIKTRGQQVTLSCSPISGHRSVSWYQQTPGQGLQFLFEYFSETQRNKGNFPGRFSGRQFSNSRSEMNVSTLELGDSALYLCASSLRAGVGGGELFFGEGSRLTVL.

V and J are TRBV19 and TRBJ1-5; D unresolved. Germline CDR1 LNHDA, CDR2 SQIVND (reference sequence). V was trimmed by 0 bases and J by 0 bases, leaving 3 bases between them. The CDR3 extends over 14 amino acids. The CDR3 DNA sequence: TGTGCCAGTAGTATAGAAAATAGCAATCAGCCCCAGCATTTT. Protein sequence: CASSIENSNQPQHF.

This clonotype was observed many times. The V and J genes are TRBV12-3 or TRBV12-4 and TRBJ2-2; no firm D call. V lost 6 bases and J lost 2, with 10 bases in between. The CDR3 contains 14 residues. CDR3 sequence reads: CASRPRGNTGELFF. In nucleotides, the CDR3 is TGTGCCAGCAGGCCCCGTGGAAACACCGGGGAGCTGTTTTTT.

This clonotype was observed a few times. This chain joins TRBV14 and TRBJ2-3; D not resolved. Trimming left V 1 base short and J 6 bases short, with 14 bases between. The CDR3 is 15 residues long. Germline values: CDR1 SGHDN, CDR2 FVKESK. For the CDR3, the DNA is TGTGCCAGCAGCCAAGGGCTCCGAGAGGTGGATACGCAGTATTTT. Translated: CASSQGLREVDTQYF.

The chain recombines TRBV15 with TRBJ2-3; D gene uncertain. V dropped 0 bases and J dropped 7 bases, with 17 bases sitting between them. The germline V gene encodes CDR1 LNHNV and CDR2 YYDKDF (reference sequence). The CDR3 covers 16 residues. The CDR3 nucleotides are TGTGCCACCAGCAGAGATCCGGGTCAATTGAAATATACGCAGTATTTT. Translating gives CATSRDPGQLKYTQYF.

V gene TRBV10-3 combines with J gene TRBJ2-1; 7 bases are a match to TRBD1. Looked up from germline, CDR1 is ENHRY and CDR2 is SYGVKD. This CDR3 region has 15 residues. The V gene end was trimmed by 9 bases and the J gene end by 8 bases; junction bases not matched to a gene: 16. The CDR3 DNA sequence: TGTGCCATGAGCCTGGACCGAGACAGGGCCCATGAGCAGTTCTTC. Its protein product is CAMSLDRDRAHEQFF.

This clonotype was seen repeatedly, ten times or more. This chain uses TRBV7-8 with TRBJ2-3, with D hard to call. V gave up 4 bases and J gave up 6 bases, with 11 bases separating them. This CDR3 spans 13 amino acids. Germline lookup yields CDR1 SGHVS and CDR2 FQNEAQ. CDR3 residues: CASSWLDTDTQYF. The CDR3 DNA is TGTGCCAGCAGCTGGCTGGATACGGATACGCAGTATTTT.

This clonotype was counted only a few times. J is TRBJ2-1 and V is TRBV7-9; 7 bases fit TRBD2. The CDR3 extends over 14 amino acids. CDR1 is SEHNR, CDR2 FQNEAQ, per germline (reference sequence). With V trimmed by 3 bases and J by 5 bases, 4 bases remained unmatched. The CDR3 nucleotides read TGTGCCAGCAGCTTTGGGCTAGCGGACAATGAGCAGTTCTTC. Translating it yields CASSFGLADNEQFF. The variable domain in full, with the rest retrieved from reference TRBV7-9 and TRBJ2-1, is DTGVSQNPRHKITKRGQNVTFRCDPISEHNRLYWYRQTLGQGPEFLTYFQNEAQLEKSRLLSDRFSAERPKGSFSTLEIQRTEQGDSAMYLCASSFGLADNEQFFGPGTRLTVL.

This clonotype was recorded a few times. This chain connects TRBV6-6 to TRBJ1-2; possible D gene TRBD1, 5 bases. This CDR3 contains 17 residues. CDR1 and CDR2 from the germline V gene are MNHNY and SVGAGI (reference sequence). Trimming took 5 bases from V and 4 from J, leaving 23 bases between them. CDR3 bases: TGTGCCAGCAGTATTAGGCGGGACGCGGGGCGTGTCTATGGCTACACCTTC. It specifies CASSIRRDAGRVYGYTF.

In this sample, this clonotype turned up a few times. The chain combines TRBV6-2 or TRBV6-3 with TRBJ2-1, with 7 bases lining up with TRBD1. The length of the CDR3 is 13 residues. CDR1 and CDR2 (germline): MNHEY, SVGEGT. V lost 6 bases to trimming and J lost 8 bases; unmatched junction nucleotides: 7. CDR3 region: CASRKQGFDEQFF. The CDR3 coding sequence is TGTGCCAGCAGAAAACAGGGGTTCGATGAGCAGTTCTTC.

Only a few counts were recorded for this clonotype. The genes are TRBV16 and TRBJ2-7, with 8 bases aligning to TRBD1. J lost 5 bases, V lost 4 bases, and 10 bases had no gene match. Germline V lookup: CDR1 KGHSY, CDR2 FQNENV. There are 15 residues in the CDR3. The CDR3 sequence: CASSLLGQGGDEQYF. CDR3 in DNA: TGTGCCAGCAGCCTTCTAGGACAGGGAGGCGACGAGCAGTACTTC. The entire variable domain, with the rest obtained from reference TRBV16 and TRBJ2-7, is as follows: GEEVAQTPKHLVRGEGQKAKLYCAPIKGHSYVFWYQQVLKNEFKFLISFQNENVFDETGMPKERFSAKCLPNSPCSLEIQATKLEDSAVYFCASSLLGQGGDEQYFGPGTRLTVT.

This rearrangement joins TRBV7-9 to TRBJ2-1; 8 bases are a match to TRBD2. The germline gives CDR1 SEHNR, CDR2 FQNEAQ (reference sequence). Germline trimming cut 2 bases from V and 3 bases from J; bases unmatched to any gene: 9. The CDR3 length is 17 residues. DNA of the CDR3: TGTGCCAGCAGCTTAACTATACGGGAGGGCCACTACAATGAGCAGTTCTTC. Translated: CASSLTIREGHYNEQFF.

A few counts support this clonotype. The chain is built from TRBV3-1 and TRBJ2-7; tentative D call: TRBD2 (5 bases). CDR3 length: 18 residues. V lost 0 bases to trimming and J lost 0 bases, with 18 bases between them. Germline CDR1 LGHDT, CDR2 YNNKEL (reference sequence). CDR3 sequence: CASSQESPWERSSYEQYF. CDR3 sequence (DNA): TGTGCCAGCAGCCAAGAGTCCCCTTGGGAGCGGAGCTCCTACGAGCAGTACTTC.

The chain uses TRBV18 and TRBJ1-2, with 7 bases that match TRBD1. V lost 2 bases and J lost 14; bases outside the gene matches: 11. Germline CDR1 KGHSH, CDR2 LQKENI. The CDR3 extends over 13 amino acids. The CDR3 is CASSPGPGQNLTF. The CDR3 DNA reads as TGTGCCAGCTCACCAGGCCCGGGACAGAACCTTACCTTC.

This clonotype was seen ten or more times. This chain connects TRBV3-1 to TRBJ2-5; D ambiguous. The V gene lost 3 bases and the J gene lost 5 bases, with 10 bases spanning the gap. Looked up from germline, CDR1 is LGHDT and CDR2 is YNNKEL (reference sequence). The CDR3 has 13 amino acids. For the CDR3, the DNA is TGTGCCAGCAGCCAGCGGAGCATGGAGACCCAGTACTTC. Amino acid sequence: CASSQRSMETQYF.

This clonotype has only a few counts. The chain couples TRBV27 to TRBJ1-2, with D possibly being TRBD1 (5 bases). Trimming pared 4 bases from V and 10 bases from J, leaving 10 bases between. Germline CDR1 reads MNHEY; CDR2 reads SMNVEV (reference sequence). The length of the CDR3 is 11 residues. CDR3 in DNA: TGTGCCAGCAGTTGGGCAGGGCTCTACACCTTC. Amino acids: CASSWAGLYTF.

The chain couples TRBV6-2 or TRBV6-3 to TRBJ2-7; 7 positions match TRBD2. Germline CDR1 MNHEY, CDR2 SVGEGT. This CDR3 comprises 15 residues. The V segment lost 7 bases and the J segment 1 base; nucleotides outside the gene matches: 10. The CDR3 DNA follows: TGTGCCAGCAACAATAGCGGGTCGATATCCTACGAGCAGTACTTC. Protein: CASNNSGSISYEQYF.

This clonotype was seen a handful of times. This rearrangement joins TRBV4-1 to TRBJ2-2; no definite D call. Trimming took off 0 bases at V and 6 bases at J, with 8 bases between the two ends. The CDR3 sequence is 14 residues long. The germline V gene has CDR1 MGHRA and CDR2 YSYEKL. The CDR3 DNA sequence: TGCGCCAGCAGCCAAGATCGTAGTCCCGGGGAGCTGTTTTTT. Amino acids: CASSQDRSPGELFF.

The chain's CDR3 is CATSRDYYEQYF. The CDR3 DNA is TGTGCCACCAGCAGAGATTATTACGAGCAGTACTTC. V usage is TRBV15 and J usage is TRBJ2-7; D not resolved. Germline CDR1 and CDR2: LNHNV and YYDKDF (reference sequence). The CDR3 is made up of 12 amino acids. Between the trimmed V and J ends, which lost 0 bases and 4 bases, there was a span of 4 bases. Using reference TRBV15 and TRBJ2-7 for the parts outside the CDR3, the full variable domain is DAMVIQNPRYQVTQFGKPVTLSCSQTLNHNVMYWYQQKSSQAPKLLFHYYDKDFNNEADTPDNFQSRRPNTSFCFLDIRSPGLGDTAMYLCATSRDYYEQYFGPGTRLTVT.

This clonotype was recorded only once. This may be a read error: a much more frequent sequence differs by one nucleotide. This sequence joins TRBV6-2 or TRBV6-3 and TRBJ2-1, with TRBD2 matching 10 bases. Trimming at V came to 6 bases and at J to 9 bases, leaving 8 bases not matched to a gene. Germline V gene lookup returns CDR1 MNHEY and CDR2 SVGEGT. The CDR3 covers 14 residues. CDR3 loop: CASRFGTSVPEQFF. Here the CDR3 DNA reads TGTGCCAGCAGATTTGGGACTAGCGTACCTGAGCAGTTCTTC.

This clonotype was seen a handful of times. The V call is TRBV21-1, the J call TRBJ2-7. TRBV21-1 is deemed a pseudogene. This CDR3 has 13 residues. As DNA, the CDR3 is TGTGCCAGCAGCAAAGGTCGCGGCTACGAGCAGTACTTC. Its protein product is CASSKGRGYEQYF.

The V call is TRBV15, the J call TRBJ2-6, with D perhaps assigned TRBD1 or TRBD2 (5 bases each). Germline values: CDR1 LNHNV, CDR2 YYDKDF (reference sequence). The V end lost 1 base, the J end lost 4 bases, and 11 bases lay between the germline ends. The CDR3 totals 16 residues. CDR3 DNA: TGTGCCACCAGCAGAGTCAGAGGGACCGGGGCCAACGTCCTGACTTTC. This encodes CATSRVRGTGANVLTF.